This T cell receptor (beta chain) appears in the sequencing data of a study of immune evolution from preneoplasia to lung adenocarcinoma. Findings of the study overall: Later-stage lesions seemingly showed higher T cell density and diversity than normal lung. KRAS-mutant nodules had the highest T cell clonality.

Germline loops: CDR1 SGHRS, CDR2 YFSETQ. The CDR3 consists of 14 residues. Trimming left V 0 bases short and J 0 bases short, with 6 bases between. Sequencing used immunoSEQ multiplex PCR; TCRdb keeps in-frame clones, though not all of them. The sample holds several thousand clones, more than 75% seen once. Comment on this clone: What it binds is not known.

H&E slides confirmed each diagnosis, reviewed by two pathologists independently. Macro-dissection enriched premalignant or tumor cells before nucleic acid extraction. The TCR originated in a donor older than 65 with lung adenocarcinoma. The rearrangement links TRBV5-1 to TRBJ1-1; D not certain. Material for sequencing was FFPE lung adenocarcinoma in situ tissue. The CDR3 nucleotides read TGCGCCAGCAGCTTGGTTGACTTGAACACTGAAGCTTTCTTT. Translating gives CASSLVDLNTEAFF.